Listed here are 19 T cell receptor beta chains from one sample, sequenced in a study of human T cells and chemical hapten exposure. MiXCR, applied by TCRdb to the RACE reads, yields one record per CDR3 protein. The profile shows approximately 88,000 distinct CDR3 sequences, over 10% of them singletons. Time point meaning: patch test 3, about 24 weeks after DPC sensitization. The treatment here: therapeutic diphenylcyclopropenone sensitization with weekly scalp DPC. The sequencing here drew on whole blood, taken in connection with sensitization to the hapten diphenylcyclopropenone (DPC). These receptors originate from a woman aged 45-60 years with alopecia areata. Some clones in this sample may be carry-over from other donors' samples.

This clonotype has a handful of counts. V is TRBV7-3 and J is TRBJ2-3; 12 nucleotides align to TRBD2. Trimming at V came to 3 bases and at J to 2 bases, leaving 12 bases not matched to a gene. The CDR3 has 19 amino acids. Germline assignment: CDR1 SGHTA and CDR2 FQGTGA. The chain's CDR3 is CASSFLRRGLAGNTDTQYF. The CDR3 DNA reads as TGTGCCAGCAGCTTCCTAAGGAGAGGACTAGCGGGGAACACAGATACGCAGTATTTT.

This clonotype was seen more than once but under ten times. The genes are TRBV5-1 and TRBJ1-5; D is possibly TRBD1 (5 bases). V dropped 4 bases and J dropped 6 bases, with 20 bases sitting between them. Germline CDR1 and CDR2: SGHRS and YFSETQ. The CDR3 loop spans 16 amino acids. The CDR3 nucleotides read TGCGCCAGCAGCCCCGGATCAGACAGTCGCACTCAGCCCCAGCATTTT. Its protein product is CASSPGSDSRTQPQHF.

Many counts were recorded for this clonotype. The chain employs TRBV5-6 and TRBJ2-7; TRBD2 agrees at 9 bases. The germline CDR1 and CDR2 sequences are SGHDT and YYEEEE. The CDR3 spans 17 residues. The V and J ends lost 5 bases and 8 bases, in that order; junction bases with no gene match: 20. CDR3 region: CASSPKTGTSFIKKQYF. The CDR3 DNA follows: TGTGCCAGCAGTCCAAAAACCGGGACTAGCTTCATTAAAAAGCAGTACTTC.

The DNA for the CDR3 is TGCGCCAGCAGCTTTAGGACTAGCCTTGGTTATAACTACGAGCAGTACTTC. Protein product: CASSFRTSLGYNYEQYF. This chain uses TRBV5-1 with TRBJ2-7; TRBD2 agrees at 8 bases. J gave up 3 bases and V 2 bases, and 13 bases lay outside the gene matches. Per germline, CDR1 SGHRS and CDR2 YFSETQ. The CDR3 loop spans 17 amino acids.

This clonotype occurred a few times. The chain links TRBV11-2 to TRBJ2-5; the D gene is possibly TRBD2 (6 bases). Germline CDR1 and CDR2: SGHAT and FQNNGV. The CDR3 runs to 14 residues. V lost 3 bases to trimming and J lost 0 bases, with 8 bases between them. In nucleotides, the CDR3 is TGTGCCAGCAGCTTCCTAGCGAACCAAGAGACCCAGTACTTC. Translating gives CASSFLANQETQYF.

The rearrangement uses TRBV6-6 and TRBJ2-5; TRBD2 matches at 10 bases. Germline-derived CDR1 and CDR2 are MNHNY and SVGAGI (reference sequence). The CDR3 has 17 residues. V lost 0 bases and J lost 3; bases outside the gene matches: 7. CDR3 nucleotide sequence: TGTGCCAGCAGTTACTCTCCGGGACTAGCGCTTAAAGAGACCCAGTACTTC. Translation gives CASSYSPGLALKETQYF.

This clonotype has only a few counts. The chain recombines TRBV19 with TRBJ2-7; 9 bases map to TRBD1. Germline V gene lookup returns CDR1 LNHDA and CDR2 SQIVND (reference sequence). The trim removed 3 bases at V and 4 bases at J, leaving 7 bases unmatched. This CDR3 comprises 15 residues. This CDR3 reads CASSITGTGKYEQYF. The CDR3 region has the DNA TGTGCCAGTAGTATTACCGGGACAGGGAAATACGAGCAGTACTTC.

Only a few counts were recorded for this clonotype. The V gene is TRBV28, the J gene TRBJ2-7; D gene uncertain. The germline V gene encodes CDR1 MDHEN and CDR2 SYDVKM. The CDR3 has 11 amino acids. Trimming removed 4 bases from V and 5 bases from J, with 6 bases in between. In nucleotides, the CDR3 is TGTGCCAGCAGTTCCCGACACGAGCAGTACTTC. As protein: CASSSRHEQYF.

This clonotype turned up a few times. The CDR3, as DNA: TGTGCCAGCACAGACGCGGGACAGGGCAATCAGCCCCAGCATTTT. It codes for CASTDAGQGNQPQHF. The chain couples TRBV6-2 or TRBV6-3 to TRBJ1-5; TRBD1 aligns across 8 bases. J lost 2 bases, V lost 7 bases, and 7 bases had no gene match. Germline CDR1 is MNHEY and CDR2 is SVGEGT. The CDR3 is made up of 15 amino acids.

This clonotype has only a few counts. The CDR3 nucleotides read TGTGCCAGCTCTCCAGGGGCACAGGACTACAATGAGCAGTTCTTC. Protein product: CASSPGAQDYNEQFF. This sequence joins TRBV18 and TRBJ2-1; a possible D gene is TRBD1 (6 bases). V was cut by 6 bases and J by 3 bases, with 15 bases left in between. Germline CDR1 KGHSH, CDR2 LQKENI. The CDR3 has 15 residues.

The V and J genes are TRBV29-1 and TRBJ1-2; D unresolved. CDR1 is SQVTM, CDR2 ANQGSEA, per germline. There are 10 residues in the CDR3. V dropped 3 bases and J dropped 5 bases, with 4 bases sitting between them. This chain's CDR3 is CSVEGYGYTF. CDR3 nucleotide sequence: TGCAGCGTTGAGGGATATGGCTACACCTTC. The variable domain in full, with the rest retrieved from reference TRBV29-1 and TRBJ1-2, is SAVISQKPSRDICQRGTSLTIQCQVDSQVTMMFWYRQQPGQSLTLIATANQGSEATYESGFVIDKFPISRPNLTFSTLTVSNMSPEDSSIYLCSVEGYGYTFGSGTRLTVV.

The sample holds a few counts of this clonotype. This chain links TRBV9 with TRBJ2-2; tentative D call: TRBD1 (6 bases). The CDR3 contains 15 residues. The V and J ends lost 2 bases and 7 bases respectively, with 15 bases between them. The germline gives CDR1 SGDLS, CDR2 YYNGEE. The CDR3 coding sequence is TGTGCCAGCAGCGTCGGTAGGGGGATTGGCGGGGAGCTGTTTTTT. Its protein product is CASSVGRGIGGELFF.

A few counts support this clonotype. In DNA, the CDR3 is TGTGCCAGCAGTGGAGACCCAGAGGGGACCCAGTACTTC. The encoded protein is CASSGDPEGTQYF. The V gene is TRBV2, the J gene TRBJ2-5; TRBD2 is a possible D gene (5 bases). The CDR3 is 13 residues long. Trimming removed 4 bases from V and 7 bases from J, with 13 bases in between. Germline assignment: CDR1 SNHLY and CDR2 FYNNEI.

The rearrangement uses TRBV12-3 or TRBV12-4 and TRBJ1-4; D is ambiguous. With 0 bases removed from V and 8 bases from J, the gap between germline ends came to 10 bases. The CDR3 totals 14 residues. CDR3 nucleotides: TGTGCCAGCAGTTTAGCCCCACAAAAAGAAAAACTGTTTTTT. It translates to CASSLAPQKEKLFF.

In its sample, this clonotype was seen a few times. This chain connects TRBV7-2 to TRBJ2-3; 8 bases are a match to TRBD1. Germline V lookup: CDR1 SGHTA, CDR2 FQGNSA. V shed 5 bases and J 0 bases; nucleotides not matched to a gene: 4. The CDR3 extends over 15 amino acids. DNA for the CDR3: TGTGCCAGCAGCCTAGACAGGGGCAGCACAGATACGCAGTATTTT. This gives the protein CASSLDRGSTDTQYF.

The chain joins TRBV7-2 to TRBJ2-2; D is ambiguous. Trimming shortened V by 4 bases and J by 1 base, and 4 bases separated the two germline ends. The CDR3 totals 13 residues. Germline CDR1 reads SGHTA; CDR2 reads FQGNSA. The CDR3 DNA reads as TGTGCCAGCAGCTCCTGGAACACCGGGGAGCTGTTTTTT. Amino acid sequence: CASSSWNTGELFF.

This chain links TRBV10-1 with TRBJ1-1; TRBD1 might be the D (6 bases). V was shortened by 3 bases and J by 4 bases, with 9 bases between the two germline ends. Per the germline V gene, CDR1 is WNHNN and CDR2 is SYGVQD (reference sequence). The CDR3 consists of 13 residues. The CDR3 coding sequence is TGCGCCAGCAGTGAAACAGGGAGCACTGAAGCTTTCTTT. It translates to CASSETGSTEAFF.

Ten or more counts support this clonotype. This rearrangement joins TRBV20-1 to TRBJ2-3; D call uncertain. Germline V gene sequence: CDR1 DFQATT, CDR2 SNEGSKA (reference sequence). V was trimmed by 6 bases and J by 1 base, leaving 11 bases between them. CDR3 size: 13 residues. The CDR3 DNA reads TGCAGTGCCCCTGGGCGAGGCACAGATACGCAGTATTTT. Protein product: CSAPGRGTDTQYF.

This CDR3 reads CASSFSSDGELFF. DNA for the CDR3: TGCGCCAGCAGCTTCTCTAGCGACGGGGAGCTGTTTTTT. The chain combines TRBV5-1 with TRBJ2-2; TRBD2 might be the D (6 bases). The CDR3 runs to 13 residues. Trimming stripped 2 bases from V and 7 bases from J, with 9 bases between. Germline V lookup: CDR1 SGHRS, CDR2 YFSETQ. Complete variable domain (other parts from reference TRBV5-1 and TRBJ2-2): KAGVTQTPRYLIKTRGQQVTLSCSPISGHRSVSWYQQTPGQGLQFLFEYFSETQRNKGNFPGRFSGRQFSNSRSEMNVSTLELGDSALYLCASSFSSDGELFFGEGSRLTVL.